The sequence of this T cell receptor (beta chain) was determined in a study of cytomegalovirus exposure and HLA in healthy donors. Overall study results and limits: Productive rates of about 90% or about 30% were seen for most TCR beta V segments in an earlier analysis. The number of N-insertions in an Asian-associated ancestry cluster was reportedly below the roughly 670-donor mean in a later analysis.

CDR3 length equals 15 residues. CDR1 and CDR2 (germline): SGDLS, YYNGEE. The V end lost 0 bases, the J end lost 4 bases, and 11 bases lay between the germline ends. About this clone itself: Its antigen is unknown.

Primers: 60 Vbeta forward and 13 Jbeta reverse. Clones were sequenced by immunoSEQ multiplex PCR, and TCRdb holds only the in-frame ones, with some missing. The table lists some 120,000 clones, over 75% of them singletons. The rearrangement links TRBV9 to TRBJ2-1; D perhaps matches TRBD2 (6 bases). The sequenced sample was PBMCs. The TCR sequence derives from a human donor in good health. CDR3 region: CASSVAAGPYNEQFF. In DNA form, the CDR3 reads TGTGCCAGCAGCGTAGCGGCGGGACCTTACAATGAGCAGTTCTTC.